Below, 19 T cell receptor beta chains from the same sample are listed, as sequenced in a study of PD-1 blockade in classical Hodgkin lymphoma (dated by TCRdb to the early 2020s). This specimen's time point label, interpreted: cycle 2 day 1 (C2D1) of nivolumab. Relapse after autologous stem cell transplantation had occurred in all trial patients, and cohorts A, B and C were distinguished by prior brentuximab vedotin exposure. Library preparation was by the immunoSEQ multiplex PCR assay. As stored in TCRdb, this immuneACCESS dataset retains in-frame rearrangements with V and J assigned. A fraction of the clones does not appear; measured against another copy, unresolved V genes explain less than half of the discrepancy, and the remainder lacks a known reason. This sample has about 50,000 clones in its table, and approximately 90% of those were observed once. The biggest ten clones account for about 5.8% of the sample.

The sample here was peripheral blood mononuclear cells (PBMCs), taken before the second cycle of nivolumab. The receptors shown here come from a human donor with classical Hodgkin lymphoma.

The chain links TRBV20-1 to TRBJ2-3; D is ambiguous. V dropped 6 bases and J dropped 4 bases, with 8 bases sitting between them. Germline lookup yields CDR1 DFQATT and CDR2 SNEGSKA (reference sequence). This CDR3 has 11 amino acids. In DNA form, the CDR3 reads TGCAGTGCCCCAGTCCCAGATACGCAGTATTTT. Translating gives CSAPVPDTQYF.

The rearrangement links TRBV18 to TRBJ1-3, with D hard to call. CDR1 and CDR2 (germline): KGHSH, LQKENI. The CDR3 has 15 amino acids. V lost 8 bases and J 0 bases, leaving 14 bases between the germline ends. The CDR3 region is CASASTVGSGNTIYF. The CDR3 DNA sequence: TGTGCCAGCGCCTCCACAGTGGGCTCTGGAAACACCATATATTTT.

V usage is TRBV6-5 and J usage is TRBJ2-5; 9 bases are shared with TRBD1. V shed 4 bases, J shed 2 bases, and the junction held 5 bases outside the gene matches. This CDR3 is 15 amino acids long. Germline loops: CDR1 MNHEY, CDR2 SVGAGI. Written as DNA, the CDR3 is TGTGCCAGCAGTTCCTCCGGGACAGGGCAAGAGACCCAGTACTTC. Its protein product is CASSSSGTGQETQYF.

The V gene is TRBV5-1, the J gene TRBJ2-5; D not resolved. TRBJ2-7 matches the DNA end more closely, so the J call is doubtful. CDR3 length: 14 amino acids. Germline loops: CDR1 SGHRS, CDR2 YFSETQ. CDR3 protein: CASSLEPKVYEQYF. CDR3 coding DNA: TGCGCCAGCAGCTTGGAACCAAAAGTCTACGAGCAGTACTTC.

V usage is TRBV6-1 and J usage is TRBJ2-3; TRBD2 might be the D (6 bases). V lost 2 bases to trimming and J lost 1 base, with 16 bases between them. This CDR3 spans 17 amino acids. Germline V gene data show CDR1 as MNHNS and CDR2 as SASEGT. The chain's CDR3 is CASSERQEGLGTDTQYF. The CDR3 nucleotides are TGTGCCAGCAGTGAAAGGCAGGAGGGCTTGGGCACAGATACGCAGTATTTT.

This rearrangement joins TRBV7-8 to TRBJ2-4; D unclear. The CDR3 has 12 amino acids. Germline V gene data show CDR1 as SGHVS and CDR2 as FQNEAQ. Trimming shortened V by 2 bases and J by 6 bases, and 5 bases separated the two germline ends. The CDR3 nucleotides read TGTGCCAGCAGCTTACCAGGAAACATTCAGTACTTC. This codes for CASSLPGNIQYF. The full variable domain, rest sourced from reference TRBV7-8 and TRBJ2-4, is GAGVSQSPRYKVAKRGQDVALRCDPISGHVSLFWYQQALGQGPEFLTYFQNEAQLDKSGLPSDRFFAERPEGSVSTLKIQRTQQEDSAVYLCASSLPGNIQYFGAGTRLSVL.

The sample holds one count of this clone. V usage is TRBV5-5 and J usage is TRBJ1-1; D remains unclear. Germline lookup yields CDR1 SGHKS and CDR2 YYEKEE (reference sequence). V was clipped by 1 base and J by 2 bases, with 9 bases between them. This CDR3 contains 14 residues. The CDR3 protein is CASSLYAANTEAFF. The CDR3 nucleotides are TGTGCCAGCAGCTTGTACGCGGCTAACACTGAAGCTTTCTTT.

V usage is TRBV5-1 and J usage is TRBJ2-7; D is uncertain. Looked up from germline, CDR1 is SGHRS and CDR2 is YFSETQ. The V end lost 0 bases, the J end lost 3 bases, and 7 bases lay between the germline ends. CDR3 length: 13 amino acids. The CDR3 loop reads CASSLEGFYEQYF. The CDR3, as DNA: TGCGCCAGCAGCTTGGAAGGGTTCTACGAGCAGTACTTC. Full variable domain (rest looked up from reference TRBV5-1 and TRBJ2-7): KAGVTQTPRYLIKTRGQQVTLSCSPISGHRSVSWYQQTPGQGLQFLFEYFSETQRNKGNFPGRFSGRQFSNSRSEMNVSTLELGDSALYLCASSLEGFYEQYFGPGTRLTVT.

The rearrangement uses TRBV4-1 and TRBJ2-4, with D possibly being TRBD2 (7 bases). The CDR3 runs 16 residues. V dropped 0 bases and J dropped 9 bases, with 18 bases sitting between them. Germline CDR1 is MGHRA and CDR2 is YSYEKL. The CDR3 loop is CASSQELGGQTGIQYF. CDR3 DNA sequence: TGCGCCAGCAGCCAAGAGCTGGGGGGGCAAACTGGCATTCAGTACTTC.

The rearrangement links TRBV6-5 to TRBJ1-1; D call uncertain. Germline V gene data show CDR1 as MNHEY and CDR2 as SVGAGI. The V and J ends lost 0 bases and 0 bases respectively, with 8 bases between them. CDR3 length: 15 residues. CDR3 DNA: TGTGCCAGCAGTTACTCGGGGATCATGAACACTGAAGCTTTCTTT. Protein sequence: CASSYSGIMNTEAFF.

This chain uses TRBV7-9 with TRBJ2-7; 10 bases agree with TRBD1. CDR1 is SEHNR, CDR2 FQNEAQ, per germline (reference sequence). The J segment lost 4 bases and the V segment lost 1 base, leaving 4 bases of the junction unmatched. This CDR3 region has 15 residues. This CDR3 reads CASSLGQGAYYEQYF. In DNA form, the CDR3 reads TGTGCCAGCAGCTTAGGACAGGGGGCATATTACGAGCAGTACTTC. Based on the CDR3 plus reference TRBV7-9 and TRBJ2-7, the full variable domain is DTGVSQNPRHKITKRGQNVTFRCDPISEHNRLYWYRQTLGQGPEFLTYFQNEAQLEKSRLLSDRFSAERPKGSFSTLEIQRTEQGDSAMYLCASSLGQGAYYEQYFGPGTRLTVT.

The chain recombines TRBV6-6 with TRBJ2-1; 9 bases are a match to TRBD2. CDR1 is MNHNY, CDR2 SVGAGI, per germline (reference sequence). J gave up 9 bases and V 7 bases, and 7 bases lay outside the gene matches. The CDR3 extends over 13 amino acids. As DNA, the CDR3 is TGTGCCAGCAAGACTAGCGGAACAAGTGAGCAGTTCTTC. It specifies CASKTSGTSEQFF.

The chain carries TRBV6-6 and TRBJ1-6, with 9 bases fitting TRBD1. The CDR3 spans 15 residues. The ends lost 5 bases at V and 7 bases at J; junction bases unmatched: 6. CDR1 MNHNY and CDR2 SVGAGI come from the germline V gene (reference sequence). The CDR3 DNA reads TGTGCCAGCAGTCCCGGGACAGGGCAAAATTCACCCCTCCACTTT. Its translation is CASSPGTGQNSPLHF.

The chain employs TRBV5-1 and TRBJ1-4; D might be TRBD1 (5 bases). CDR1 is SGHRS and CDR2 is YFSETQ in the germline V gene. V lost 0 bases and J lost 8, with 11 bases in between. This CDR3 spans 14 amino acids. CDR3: CASSLGGDREKLFF. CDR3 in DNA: TGCGCCAGCAGCTTGGGAGGGGACCGGGAAAAACTGTTTTTT.

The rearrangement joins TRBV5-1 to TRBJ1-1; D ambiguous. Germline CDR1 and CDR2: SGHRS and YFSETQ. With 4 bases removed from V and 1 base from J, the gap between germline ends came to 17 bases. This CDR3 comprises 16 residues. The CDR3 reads CASSPSLPRGNTEAFF. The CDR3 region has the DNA TGCGCCAGCAGCCCCAGTCTCCCCCGCGGGAACACTGAAGCTTTCTTT.

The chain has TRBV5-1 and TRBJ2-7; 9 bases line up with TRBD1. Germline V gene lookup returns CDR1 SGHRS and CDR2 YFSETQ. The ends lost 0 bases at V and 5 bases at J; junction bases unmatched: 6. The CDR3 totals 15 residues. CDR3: CASSLEDRGWNEQYF. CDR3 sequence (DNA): TGCGCCAGCAGCTTGGAGGACAGGGGTTGGAACGAGCAGTACTTC. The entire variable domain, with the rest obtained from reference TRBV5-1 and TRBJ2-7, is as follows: KAGVTQTPRYLIKTRGQQVTLSCSPISGHRSVSWYQQTPGQGLQFLFEYFSETQRNKGNFPGRFSGRQFSNSRSEMNVSTLELGDSALYLCASSLEDRGWNEQYFGPGTRLTVT.

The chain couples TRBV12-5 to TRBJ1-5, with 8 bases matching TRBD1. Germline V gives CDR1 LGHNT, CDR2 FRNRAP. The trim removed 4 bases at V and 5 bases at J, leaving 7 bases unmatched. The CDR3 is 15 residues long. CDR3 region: CASGSPTGGDQPQHF. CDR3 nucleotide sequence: TGTGCTAGTGGTTCACCTACAGGGGGAGATCAGCCCCAGCATTTT.

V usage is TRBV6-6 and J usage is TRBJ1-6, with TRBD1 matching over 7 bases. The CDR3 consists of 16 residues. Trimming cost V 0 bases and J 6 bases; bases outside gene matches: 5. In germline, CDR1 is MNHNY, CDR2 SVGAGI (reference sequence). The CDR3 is CASSYSPDRRNSPLHF. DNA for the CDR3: TGTGCCAGCAGTTACTCCCCGGACAGGCGTAATTCACCCCTCCACTTT.

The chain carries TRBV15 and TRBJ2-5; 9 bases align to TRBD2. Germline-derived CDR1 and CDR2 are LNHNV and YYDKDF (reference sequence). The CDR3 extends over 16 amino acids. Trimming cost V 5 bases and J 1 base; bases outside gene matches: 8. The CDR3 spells CATSRGQRGAQETQYF. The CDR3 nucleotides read TGTGCCACCAGCCGGGGGCAGCGGGGGGCCCAAGAGACCCAGTACTTC.